These T cell receptor beta chains were read from a single sample in a study of neurological immune-mediated disorders. TCRdb fed the 5' RACE reads into MiXCR, producing one record per CDR3 protein. The table records 100,000 to 150,000 distinct CDR3 sequences, 3% to 3.5% of them present only once. The sequenced sample was PBMCs. The receptors derive from a woman in her twenties or thirties with multiple sclerosis. Both conserved end residues are part of each CDR3. A D gene is named only where the DNA matches it firmly. Size is omitted from some rows. Given values are once, few, many or a class for expanded clones.

many | TRBJ2-5 | NA | TRBV20-1 | TGCAGTGCTAAAAGGACAGCCCAAGAGACCCAGTACTTC | CSAKRTAQETQYF
many | TRBJ1-6 | NA | TRBV3-1 | TGTGCCAGCAGCCAAGCCTTGAGTCCACCACCCCTCCACTTT | CASSQALSPPPLHF
many | TRBJ2-3 | NA | TRBV7-2 | TGTGCCAGCAGCTCACACCCAATTAGCACAGATACGCAGTATTTT | CASSSHPISTDTQYF
many | TRBJ1-6 | TRBD1 | TRBV20-1 | TGCAGTGCTAGCGAGGGGGCCAGCTCTAATTCACCCCTCCACTTT | CSASEGASSNSPLHF
many | TRBJ2-3 | NA | TRBV7-8 | TGTGCCAGCAGCTTAGAGGCCCACCGGGGTGTTGATACGCAGTATTTT | CASSLEAHRGVDTQYF
NA | TRBJ2-7 | NA | TRBV5-6 | TGTGCCAGCAGGGACTCAGGGAAGGTCTACGAGCAGTACTTC | CASRDSGKVYEQYF
many | TRBJ2-5 | NA | TRBV7-6 | TGTGCCAGCAGCGCCGGGACAAGACCCATCTGGACCCAGTACTTC | CASSAGTRPIWTQYF
many | TRBJ2-7 | TRBD1 | TRBV20-1 | TGCAGTGCTAGGGGTCAGGGGGTCCACGAGCAGTACTTC | CSARGQGVHEQYF
many | TRBJ1-2 | NA | TRBV6-2/TRBV6-3 | TGTGCCAGCAGTTACTCAAGTGGCGGCTACACCTTC | CASSYSSGGYTF
many | TRBJ2-5 | TRBD2 | TRBV4-1 | TGCGCCAGCAGCCCCGGGACTAAAGGTGGAGAGACCCAGTACTTC | CASSPGTKGGETQYF
many | TRBJ2-7 | TRBD2 | TRBV9 | TGTGCCAGCAGCGTAACTAGCGCGGACGAGCAGTACTTC | CASSVTSADEQYF
many | TRBJ2-1 | TRBD1 | TRBV9 | TGTGCCAGCAACAGGGGCCAGGACAATGAGCAGTTCTTC | CASNRGQDNEQFF
many | TRBJ2-7 | TRBD2 | TRBV7-9 | TGTGCCAGCAGCCCTCTGAAGGGCGGGGGGAACTCCTACGAGCAGTACTTC | CASSPLKGGGNSYEQYF
many | TRBJ2-1 | TRBD2 | TRBV27 | TGTGCCAGCAGACCCCAACTAGCGGGAGGGCTCAATGAGCAGTTCTTC | CASRPQLAGGLNEQFF
many | TRBJ2-7 | TRBD1 | TRBV11-2 | TGTGCCAGCAGCTATTTCGCAGGGGGTTACGAGCAGTACTTC | CASSYFAGGYEQYF
many | TRBJ2-7 | TRBD1 | TRBV5-5 | TGTGCCAGCAGCTGGGGGACAGGAGCCTACGAGCAGTACTTC | CASSWGTGAYEQYF
many | TRBJ2-1 | NA | TRBV9 | TGTGCCAGCAGCGTAGACGGAGGAGGGGGCGCCCACAATGAGCAGTTCTTC | CASSVDGGGGAHNEQFF
many | TRBJ2-7 | NA | TRBV5-8 | TGTGCCAGCAGCTTGGAGGGGGTCGAGCAGTACTTC | CASSLEGVEQYF
many | TRBJ1-6 | TRBD1 | TRBV5-1 | TGCGCCAGCAGCAATCACAGACAGGGGTTCGGCTCCTATAATTCACCCCTCCACTTT | CASSNHRQGFGSYNSPLHF
many | TRBJ2-5 | TRBD2 | TRBV20-1 | TGCAGTGCTGTGACTAGCGGTGGCGGTACCCAGTACTTC | CSAVTSGGGTQYF
many | TRBJ1-2 | TRBD1 | TRBV20-1 | TGCAGTGCTACAGGAAGGGACAGGGCTCTGACTAACTATGGCTACACCTTC | CSATGRDRALTNYGYTF
NA | TRBJ2-5 | NA | TRBV10-3 | TGTGCCATCAGTGGTTCACAGGTTACAGACCAGTACTTC | CAISGSQVTDQYF